This entry describes one T cell receptor (beta chain). Antigen unknown. V dropped 4 bases and J dropped 7; count of bases not matched to a gene: 10. Germline V gene data show CDR1 as GTSNPN and CDR2 as SVGIG (reference sequence). This CDR3 has 14 residues. This entry is derived from a study of beta chain features in type 1 diabetes. Whole-study results and caveats: Cells with high TCR expression could be over-represented by cDNA sequencing. TCRB repertoires of naive, central memory and Treg cells appeared more similar among patients than among healthy donors.

Every isolated RNA sample was fully reverse transcribed, so sequencing captured expressed TCRB transcripts. TCRdb keeps only in-frame clones here, not all; method: immunoSEQ multiplex PCR. Of 330,000 or so clones listed, around a fifth are singletons. The receptor comes from a young woman in good health. The specimen sequenced was naive CD4+ T cells from blood. The chain is built from TRBV30 and TRBJ1-1, with TRBD1 matching 9 bases. CDR3 sequence: CAWTDDRGYGEAFF. DNA of the CDR3: TGTGCCTGGACCGACGACAGGGGGTATGGTGAAGCTTTCTTT.